The next 17 T cell receptor beta chains were all read from a single sample in a study of T cells in Graves' hyperthyroidism and ophthalmopathy. TCR beta CDR3 regions were amplified from RNA. The TCR CDR3 first-round RT-PCR relied on the HTBI primer set. TCRdb reanalysed the multiplex PCR reads using MiXCR and keeps one entry per CDR3 protein. The profile shows 490,000 or so distinct CDR3 sequences, around a fifth of them singletons. The sequenced sample was blood. Receptors originate from a woman in her sixties or seventies with Graves' ophthalmopathy.

V and J are TRBV29-1 and TRBJ2-2, with unresolved D. Trimming took 3 bases from V and 4 from J, leaving 6 bases between them. The CDR3 loop spans 12 amino acids. Germline CDR1 and CDR2: SQVTM and ANQGSEA. The CDR3 reads CSVDSATGELFF. Written as DNA, the CDR3 is TGCAGCGTTGATTCGGCCACCGGGGAGCTGTTTTTT.

The chain uses TRBV6-5 and TRBJ1-2; 8 nucleotides align to TRBD1. Unmatched junction bases numbered 9, after V lost 4 bases and J lost 8 bases. Germline V gene sequence: CDR1 MNHEY, CDR2 SVGAGI. The CDR3 contains 14 residues. The CDR3 here is CASSFLQGGSGYTF. The CDR3 nucleotides are TGTGCCAGCAGTTTCCTACAGGGGGGATCAGGCTACACCTTC.

The V and J genes are TRBV20-1 and TRBJ2-1; TRBD2 matches at 11 bases. The V and J ends lost 0 bases and 7 bases, in that order; junction bases with no gene match: 8. The CDR3 covers 16 residues. From germline, CDR1 is DFQATT and CDR2 SNEGSKA (reference sequence). CDR3 in DNA: TGCAGTGCTAGAGATCGTGGGACTAGCGGCCTAAATGAGCAGTTCTTC. Translation: CSARDRGTSGLNEQFF.

This clonotype was counted only a few times. The chain is built from TRBV10-3 and TRBJ2-3; weak D call: TRBD2 (5 bases). Trimming shortened V by 0 bases and J by 2 bases, and 18 bases separated the two germline ends. The CDR3 runs 18 residues. Germline V gives CDR1 ENHRY, CDR2 SYGVKD. As DNA, the CDR3 is TGTGCCATCAGTGAGTCACCCTTGGGGAGACACAACACAGATACGCAGTATTTT. Residues: CAISESPLGRHNTDTQYF.

V and J are TRBV9 and TRBJ2-1; 11 nucleotides align to TRBD2. With 3 bases clipped from V and 4 bases from J, the junction kept 3 bases outside the gene matches. The CDR3 runs to 15 residues. Per germline, CDR1 SGDLS and CDR2 YYNGEE. CDR3 protein: CASSETSGDYNEQFF. In DNA, the CDR3 is TGTGCCAGCAGCGAGACTAGCGGGGATTACAATGAGCAGTTCTTC.

This clonotype was seen a handful of times. CDR3 sequence: CASSAGLAGWGEQFF. The CDR3 DNA reads TGTGCCAGCAGCGCGGGACTAGCGGGATGGGGTGAGCAGTTCTTC. J is TRBJ2-1 and V is TRBV6-1, with TRBD2 matching over 13 bases. The CDR3 totals 15 residues. Losses at the gene ends were 6 bases for V and 9 bases for J; bases not matched to a gene: 8. Germline V gene data show CDR1 as MNHNS and CDR2 as SASEGT.

The rearrangement uses TRBV15 and TRBJ2-1, with TRBD2 matching 11 bases. The CDR3 is made up of 15 amino acids. Germline V gives CDR1 LNHNV, CDR2 YYDKDF (reference sequence). The V segment lost 0 bases and the J segment 9 bases; nucleotides outside the gene matches: 4. The CDR3 region is CATSRDIGTSGEQFF. CDR3 DNA: TGTGCCACCAGCAGAGATATTGGGACTAGCGGTGAGCAGTTCTTC.

This clonotype was seen a handful of times. The chain couples TRBV5-1 to TRBJ2-3; 9 bases map to TRBD1. V shed 1 base and J 4 bases; nucleotides not matched to a gene: 4. This CDR3 has 15 residues. CDR1 and CDR2 (germline): SGHRS, YFSETQ. CDR3 region: CASSLKTGGADTQYF. The CDR3 DNA sequence: TGCGCCAGCAGCTTGAAAACAGGGGGCGCAGATACGCAGTATTTT.

This clonotype turned up a few times. The chain uses TRBV10-2 and TRBJ2-2; possibly TRBD2 for D (6 bases). In germline, CDR1 is WSHSY, CDR2 SAAADI. The CDR3 length is 16 residues. V lost 5 bases to trimming and J lost 1 base, with 14 bases between them. The CDR3 sequence: CASSSPEGRNTGELFF. DNA for the CDR3: TGCGCCAGCAGTTCCCCGGAGGGTAGGAACACCGGGGAGCTGTTTTTT.

This clonotype appeared a few times. This chain joins TRBV12-3 or TRBV12-4 and TRBJ2-2; D remains ambiguous. The CDR3 has 17 amino acids. V was cut by 5 bases and J by 1 base, with 17 bases left in between. CDR3 sequence (DNA): TGTGCCAGCAGTCCCCCCCGGGTATTCGGGAACACCGGGGAGCTGTTTTTT. It specifies CASSPPRVFGNTGELFF.

This chain joins TRBV30 and TRBJ2-7; 9 bases are a match to TRBD2. This CDR3 has 13 amino acids. With V trimmed by 3 bases and J by 7 bases, 7 bases remained unmatched. Germline CDR1 is GTSNPN and CDR2 is SVGIG (reference sequence). CDR3 DNA sequence: TGTGCCTGGAGGTGGCGGGAGGGCGGGGAGCAGTACTTC. Amino acids: CAWRWREGGEQYF.

The table lists this clonotype with many counts. This chain connects TRBV6-1 to TRBJ1-1; TRBD1 might be the D (6 bases). The V gene lost 7 bases and the J gene lost 3 bases, with 21 bases spanning the gap. The CDR3 covers 16 residues. The germline V gene has CDR1 MNHNS and CDR2 SASEGT. Here the CDR3 reads CASIKFYRDTHTEAFF. CDR3 sequence (DNA): TGTGCCAGCATTAAATTTTACCGGGACACACACACTGAAGCTTTCTTT.

The sample holds many counts of this clonotype. The chain carries TRBV29-1 and TRBJ2-3, with D perhaps TRBD2 (6 bases). CDR3 size: 16 residues. Trimming cost V 0 bases and J 1 base, with 14 bases left between them. Germline V gives CDR1 SQVTM, CDR2 ANQGSEA. Here the CDR3 reads CSVEDLGSGGTDTQYF. CDR3 DNA sequence: TGCAGCGTTGAAGATCTTGGTAGCGGAGGCACAGATACGCAGTATTTT.

V gene TRBV3-1 combines with J gene TRBJ2-2; the D gene could be TRBD1 or TRBD2 (5 bases each). Trimming shortened V by 0 bases and J by 6 bases, and 14 bases separated the two germline ends. The germline V gene has CDR1 LGHDT and CDR2 YNNKEL (reference sequence). This CDR3 contains 16 residues. The CDR3 DNA sequence: TGTGCCAGCAGCCAAGAGGGGGTCTTCGGGGCCGGGGAGCTGTTTTTT. This sequence encodes CASSQEGVFGAGELFF.

The sample holds many counts of this clonotype. This rearrangement joins TRBV20-1 to TRBJ2-5; D gene unclear. This CDR3 comprises 11 residues. Between the trimmed V and J ends, which lost 3 bases and 1 base, there was a span of 3 bases. Looked up from germline, CDR1 is DFQATT and CDR2 is SNEGSKA (reference sequence). The CDR3 DNA follows: TGCAGTGCTAGCCTCCAAGAGACCCAGTACTTC. It codes for CSASLQETQYF.

This clonotype has more than one count but fewer than ten. V gene TRBV6-1 combines with J gene TRBJ1-2, with D uncertain. Trimming took off 9 bases at V and 8 bases at J, with 13 bases between the two ends. CDR3 length: 11 amino acids. The V gene's germline CDR1 is MNHNS and CDR2 SASEGT. In nucleotides, the CDR3 is TGTGCCAGTCCCTCGGGCAACGGCTACACCTTC. Residues: CASPSGNGYTF.

This clonotype was seen more than once but under ten times. The chain couples TRBV12-3 or TRBV12-4 to TRBJ1-1; weak D call: TRBD1 (6 bases). V was pared by 6 bases and J by 4 bases, with 15 bases between. The CDR3 spans 14 residues. CDR3 protein: CASRQSGGGTEAFF. The CDR3 nucleotides read TGTGCCAGCAGACAATCCGGGGGCGGCACTGAAGCTTTCTTT.